The TCR beta chain under discussion was sequenced for a study of spatial heterogeneity in lung cancer. Study-wide context: Alpha-chain sequences were consistently detected in smaller numbers than beta-chain sequences. There were, on average, more than 8.5 raw-read appearances for each unique TCR and UMI combination. The study, taken as a whole, reports: The study found ubiquitous expanded tumor TCRs in blood more at resection than follow-up.

CDR1 and CDR2 from the germline V gene are SGHNT and YYREEE (reference sequence). The CDR3 totals 17 residues. V dropped 0 bases and J dropped 3 bases, with 13 bases sitting between them. Time point here: sample taken at primary tumor resection. The sequenced material consisted of unsorted whole RNA from tumor, nontumor lung or frozen PBMC. Samples were obtained from about 72 donors, all untreated early-stage non-small cell lung cancer patients. Via MiXCR, TCRdb re-called the 5' RACE reads, giving one row per CDR3 protein. The sample has tens of thousands of distinct CDR3 sequences, around 9% seen once. At least ten counts were recorded for this clonotype. Its antigen remains unidentified.

The sample in question was PBMCs, obtained at surgery. The TCR originated in a male donor with early-stage non-small cell lung cancer. The V call is TRBV5-4, the J call TRBJ2-6; unclear D gene. CDR3 region: CASSLGSIAGGANVLTF. CDR3 nucleotides: TGTGCCAGCAGCTTGGGGAGTATCGCAGGTGGGGCCAACGTCCTGACTTTC.